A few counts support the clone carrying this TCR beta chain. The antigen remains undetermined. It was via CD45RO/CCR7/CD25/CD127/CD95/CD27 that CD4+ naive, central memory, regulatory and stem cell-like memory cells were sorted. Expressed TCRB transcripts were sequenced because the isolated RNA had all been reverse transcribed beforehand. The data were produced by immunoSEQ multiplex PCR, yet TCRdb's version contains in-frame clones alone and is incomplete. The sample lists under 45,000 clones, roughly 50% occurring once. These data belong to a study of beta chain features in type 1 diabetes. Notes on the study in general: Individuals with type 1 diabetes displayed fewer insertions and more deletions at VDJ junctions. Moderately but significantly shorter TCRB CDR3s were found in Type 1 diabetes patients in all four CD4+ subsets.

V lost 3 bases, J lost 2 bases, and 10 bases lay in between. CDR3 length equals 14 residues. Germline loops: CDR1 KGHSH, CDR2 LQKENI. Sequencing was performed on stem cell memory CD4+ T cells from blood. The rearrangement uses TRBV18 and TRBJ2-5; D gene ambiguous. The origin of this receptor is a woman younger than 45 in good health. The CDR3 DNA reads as TGTGCCAGCTCACCCCCTCAGACTCAAGAGACCCAGTACTTC. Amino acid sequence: CASSPPQTQETQYF.